This T cell receptor beta chain emerged from a study of shared clonotypes between healthy human individuals. Germline V gives CDR1 MDHEN, CDR2 SYDVKM. The length of the CDR3 is 16 residues. V was clipped by 1 base and J by 4 bases; unmatched bases: 8. Positive CCR7 selection of CD45RO-negative cells yielded the naive CD8 cells, and terminally differentiated effector memory CD45RA+ cells were excluded. Donation came from healthy HIV-negative adults that had no recent acute infections or vaccinations. The data were produced by immunoSEQ multiplex PCR, yet TCRdb's version contains in-frame clones alone and is incomplete. The data show around 550,000 clones, with 85% to 95% seen just once and around 0.11% held by the top ten.

The sequencing sample was made of naive CD8+ T cells sorted from blood. This chain connects TRBV28 to TRBJ2-3, with TRBD2 identical over 7 bases. The TCR originated in a woman in her twenties or thirties in good health. The CDR3 DNA is TGTGCCAGCAGTTTATCGGCGGGAGCAATGGCAGATACGCAGTATTTT. This sequence encodes CASSLSAGAMADTQYF.